The 20 T cell receptor beta chains in this list originate from one sample, sequenced in a study of blood T cell repertoires in COVID-19 (dated by TCRdb to 2019 to 2021). To prepare the library, the immunoSEQ multiplex PCR assay was applied. TCRdb mirrors the immuneACCESS table, restricted to in-frame sequences. Some clones are absent from its copies; in checked studies, under half trace to an unresolved V gene, and the reason for the others is unknown. This sample has roughly 230,000 clones in its table, and roughly 80% of those were observed once. The ten largest clonotypes hold approximately 3.6% of the sample. The sequenced material came from PBMCs or T cells enriched from blood (not recorded which). Source of these receptors: a man aged 50 or older who had recovered from COVID-19.

The chain's CDR3 is CASSLAAAATDTQYF. CDR3 DNA: TGTGCCAGCAGTTTAGCGGCTGCGGCCACAGATACGCAGTATTTT. This chain joins TRBV28 and TRBJ2-3; unclear D gene. Germline V lookup: CDR1 MDHEN, CDR2 SYDVKM. Trimming pared 2 bases from V and 2 bases from J, leaving 11 bases between. The CDR3 is 15 amino acids.

The chain uses TRBV7-3 and TRBJ1-6; 8 nucleotides line up with TRBD1. This CDR3 spans 13 amino acids. Germline CDR1 SGHTA, CDR2 FQGTGA. Trimming took 5 bases from V and 9 from J; bases not matched to a gene: 3. The CDR3 protein is CASSMDRVSPLHF. CDR3 in DNA: TGTGCCAGCAGCATGGACAGGGTTTCACCCCTCCACTTT.

The chain employs TRBV7-9 and TRBJ1-5; 7 bases match TRBD1. J gave up 0 bases and V 3 bases, and 5 bases lay outside the gene matches. This CDR3 region has 16 residues. From germline, CDR1 is SEHNR and CDR2 FQNEAQ (reference sequence). The CDR3 reads CASSLGNRGSNQPQHF. The CDR3 DNA sequence: TGTGCCAGCAGCTTGGGGAACAGGGGTAGCAATCAGCCCCAGCATTTT.

This rearrangement joins TRBV6-5 to TRBJ2-7; the match to TRBD1 covers 7 bases. V shed 4 bases, J shed 4 bases, and the junction held 10 bases outside the gene matches. Germline-derived CDR1 and CDR2 are MNHEY and SVGAGI. The CDR3 is 15 residues long. The CDR3 nucleotides read TGTGCCAGCAGTTTGGGACAGAATGAACTATACGAGCAGTACTTC. Translated: CASSLGQNELYEQYF.

This rearrangement joins TRBV4-3 to TRBJ2-5, with D uncertain. This CDR3 has 13 residues. Trimming left V 0 bases short and J 4 bases short, with 6 bases between. CDR1 is LGHNA, CDR2 YSLEER, per germline. The CDR3 sequence is CASSQEPGETQYF. The DNA for the CDR3 is TGCGCCAGCAGCCAAGAACCGGGAGAGACCCAGTACTTC.

Only a few counts were recorded for this clone. The chain employs TRBV15 and TRBJ2-5; no clear D. V was trimmed by 2 bases and J by 0 bases, leaving 7 bases between them. CDR1 and CDR2 from the germline V gene are LNHNV and YYDKDF (reference sequence). There are 14 residues in the CDR3. The CDR3 is CATSRTENQETQYF. The CDR3 nucleotides read TGTGCCACCAGCAGAACAGAGAACCAAGAGACCCAGTACTTC.

This clone appeared once. The CDR3 sequence: CASSLAAQLTDTQYF. CDR3 nucleotides: TGTGCCAGCAGCTTGGCCGCACAGCTCACAGATACGCAGTATTTT. V usage is TRBV5-4 and J usage is TRBJ2-3; no reliable D call. This CDR3 region has 15 residues. V lost 0 bases and J lost 2, with 10 bases in between. Per germline, CDR1 SGHNT and CDR2 YYREEE (reference sequence).

This chain joins TRBV16 and TRBJ1-1; 9 nucleotides line up with TRBD1. V was clipped by 0 bases and J by 9 bases; unmatched bases: 2. The CDR3 spans 13 residues. Germline loops: CDR1 KGHSY, CDR2 FQNENV. CDR3: CASSQSDRGKAFF. The CDR3 nucleotides are TGTGCCAGCAGCCAATCCGACAGGGGGAAAGCTTTCTTT.

The chain combines TRBV7-3 with TRBJ2-1, with 13 bases matching TRBD2. Germline values: CDR1 SGHTA, CDR2 FQGTGA. Trimming took 1 base from V and 0 from J; bases not matched to a gene: 0. The CDR3 sequence is 17 residues long. CDR3: CASSLRTSGSSYNEQFF. CDR3 nucleotides: TGTGCCAGCAGCTTAAGGACTAGCGGGAGCTCCTACAATGAGCAGTTCTTC.

Comments on this clone: This CDR3 is also generated by other DNA sequences in the sample. The J gene is TRBJ1-5, the V gene TRBV5-5, with D possibly matching TRBD1 (5 bases). Per germline, CDR1 SGHKS and CDR2 YYEKEE (reference sequence). Trimming took off 2 bases at V and 0 bases at J, with 9 bases between the two ends. CDR3 length: 15 residues. CDR3 region: CASSFLGGSNQPQHF. CDR3 DNA: TGTGCCAGCAGCTTCCTCGGGGGTAGCAATCAGCCCCAGCATTTT.

Worth noting for this clone: At one boundary the junction diverges from the germline segment, which might be a read error. The chain joins TRBV5-1 to TRBJ1-1; D perhaps matches TRBD1 (5 bases). There are 15 residues in the CDR3. Germline loops: CDR1 SGHRS, CDR2 YFSETQ. The CDR3 DNA reads TGCGCCAGCAGCTTGGGTCCTTCAGGGAACCCTGAAGCTTTCTTT. It translates to CASSLGPSGNPEAFF. The variable domain in full, completed from reference TRBV5-1 and TRBJ1-1, reads KAGVTQTPRYLIKTRGQQVTLSCSPISGHRSVSWYQQTPGQGLQFLFEYFSETQRNKGNFPGRFSGRQFSNSRSEMNVSTLELGDSALYLCASSLGPSGNPEAFFGQGTRLTVV.

The rearrangement links TRBV24-1 to TRBJ2-5, with TRBD1 as a possible D gene (6 bases). The CDR3 is 13 residues long. Germline values: CDR1 KGHDR, CDR2 SFDVKD. The germline V and J ends were trimmed by 11 bases and 4 bases, with 16 bases remaining between them. CDR3 sequence: CAILTGKAETQYF. CDR3 in DNA: TGTGCCATTCTGACAGGCAAGGCAGAGACCCAGTACTTC.

This clone was detected only once. V gene TRBV6-4 combines with J gene TRBJ2-5; 7 bases agree with TRBD2. This CDR3 comprises 14 residues. Trimming cost V 6 bases and J 1 base; bases outside gene matches: 5. In germline, CDR1 is MRHNA, CDR2 SNTAGT. The CDR3 coding sequence is TGTGCCAGCAGCTCGGGGGGTATCCAAGAGACCCAGTACTTC. Translated: CASSSGGIQETQYF.

The chain has TRBV2 and TRBJ2-3; the match to TRBD2 covers 8 bases. The V and J ends lost 5 bases and 3 bases, in that order; junction bases with no gene match: 10. The CDR3 has 16 amino acids. The V gene's germline CDR1 is SNHLY and CDR2 FYNNEI. The CDR3 protein is CASSPPRGGGTDTQYF. The CDR3 DNA sequence: TGTGCCAGCAGTCCTCCCCGGGGGGGCGGTACAGATACGCAGTATTTT.

The chain employs TRBV6-2 or TRBV6-3 and TRBJ2-1; D is perhaps TRBD1 (7 bases). Germline V lookup: CDR1 MNHEY, CDR2 SVGEGT. Trimming pared 2 bases from V and 2 bases from J, leaving 13 bases between. The CDR3 runs to 16 residues. The CDR3 sequence is CASSYAGQQPYNEQFF. DNA for the CDR3: TGTGCCAGCAGTTACGCGGGACAGCAACCCTACAATGAGCAGTTCTTC.

J is TRBJ1-1 and V is TRBV4-1; D possibly corresponds to TRBD1 (5 bases). This CDR3 spans 16 amino acids. Germline-derived CDR1 and CDR2 are MGHRA and YSYEKL. V was shortened by 0 bases and J by 4 bases, with 15 bases between the two germline ends. The DNA of the CDR3 is TGCGCCAGCAGCCAAGATCGTTTCAGGGAGGGCACTGAAGCTTTCTTT. Encoded protein: CASSQDRFREGTEAFF.

The chain uses TRBV2 and TRBJ2-5; 12 nucleotides align to TRBD2. After removal of 7 bases from V and 4 bases from J, the junction contained 7 bases not matched to a gene. The CDR3 extends over 15 amino acids. The germline CDR1 and CDR2 sequences are SNHLY and FYNNEI. DNA of the CDR3: TGTGCCAGCATATGGACTAGCGGGGTAGGAGAGACCCAGTACTTC. Amino acids: CASIWTSGVGETQYF.

The chain uses TRBV7-9 and TRBJ2-1, with TRBD1 matching 7 bases. The CDR3 totals 14 residues. CDR1 is SEHNR and CDR2 is FQNEAQ in the germline V gene (reference sequence). The J segment lost 6 bases and the V segment lost 3 bases, leaving 5 bases of the junction unmatched. The CDR3 loop is CASSFEGAINEQFF. The CDR3 region has the DNA TGTGCCAGCAGCTTCGAGGGGGCTATCAATGAGCAGTTCTTC.

V gene TRBV4-1 combines with J gene TRBJ2-7; TRBD2 matches 8 bases. CDR3 size: 15 residues. With 0 bases clipped from V and 7 bases from J, the junction kept 8 bases outside the gene matches. Germline V CDR1 and CDR2: MGHRA, YSYEKL. This chain's CDR3 is CASSQDGGGSWEQYF. The DNA of the CDR3 is TGCGCCAGCAGCCAAGACGGCGGGGGGAGCTGGGAGCAGTACTTC.

The V call is TRBV19, the J call TRBJ1-5; D uncertain. Per germline, CDR1 LNHDA and CDR2 SQIVND (reference sequence). Between the trimmed V and J ends, which lost 1 base and 4 bases, there was a span of 5 bases. The CDR3 extends over 13 amino acids. The CDR3 reads CASSIVINQPQHF. CDR3 bases: TGTGCCAGTAGTATAGTTATTAATCAGCCCCAGCATTTT.